This section outlines one T cell receptor (beta chain) sequence together with its context. The antigen is unknown. The sample originates from a study of cytomegalovirus exposure and HLA in healthy donors. PCR primers comprised 60 Vbeta and 13 Jbeta primers. This table comes from immunoSEQ multiplex PCR, and its TCRdb copy is limited to in-frame clones, with some not included. The sample data list about 160,000 clones. Study-wide results and caveats: The study put 150 to 200 TCR beta chains on its list as cytomegalovirus-associated. Reportedly, fewer N-insertions than the approximately 700-donor mean appeared in an Asian-associated ancestry cluster in a later analysis. A later analysis revealed that TCR association rates differed between HLA loci, peaking at DRB1 and bottoming out at HLA-C. For cytomegalovirus status, the classifier reportedly gave diagnoses with high specificity and sensitivity.

Trimming pared 8 bases from V and 8 bases from J, leaving 18 bases between. Germline loops: CDR1 SNHLY, CDR2 FYNNEI. This CDR3 is built from 13 residues. The chain carries TRBV2 and TRBJ1-1; D is ambiguous. This sequence was found in a man aged 25 to 40 in good health and CMV-seronegative. The sample taken for sequencing was PBMCs. DNA for the CDR3: TGTGCCAGCCGAAGCGCCGCGCCGATGGAAGCTTTCTTT. This translates into CASRSAAPMEAFF.